The present T cell receptor beta chain was sequenced within a study of blood T cell repertoires in COVID-19. Whole-study context: Acute and convalescent COVID-19 samples came from the United States, Italy and Spain. In each case, the material was cDNA or gDNA derived from T cells, B-cell-depleted T cells, or PBMCs.

Study processing details: Counts of nucleated cells, estimated from reference gene primer amplification, were obtained. Data came from immunoSEQ multiplex PCR; TCRdb stores just in-frame clones and leaves some out. From that table come the V and J calls and clone size; the DNA was used to work out D and trimming. Among 150,000 to 200,000 clones, 80% to 90% were seen once, and the ten largest hold approximately 2%. V lost 0 bases and J lost 0, with 18 bases in between. Germline assignment: CDR1 SGHKS and CDR2 YYEKEE (reference sequence). The CDR3 length is 18 residues. Sequencing was carried out using peripheral blood. This sequence was found in a man younger than 30 who had recovered from COVID-19. This chain connects TRBV5-5 to TRBJ1-2; the D is unclear. The CDR3, as DNA: TGTGCCAGCAGCTTGGAGCCGGGGTCTTCCCCCGCTAACTATGGCTACACCTTC. It specifies CASSLEPGSSPANYGYTF.